Listed here are 15 T cell receptor beta chains from one sample, sequenced in a study of Graves' ophthalmopathy and Graves' hyperthyroidism. The authors amplified TCR beta CDR3 regions, and they did so from RNA transcripts for repertoire sequencing. An initial RT-PCR round employing HTBI primers preceded a second-round multiplex PCR. TCRdb itself ran the multiplex PCR reads through MiXCR, one entry per CDR3 protein. This sample has 680,000 or so distinct CDR3 sequences; 22% occur once, and the top ten carry around 7%. The sample comprised peripheral blood. These TCRs come from a woman aged 18-29 years with stable Graves' hyperthyroidism. Some clones in this sample may be carry-over from other donors' samples.

In regard to this clonotype: A much larger clonotype is one base distant, so this may be a read error. The conserved phenylalanine or tryptophan normally closing the CDR3 is absent here, so this likely arose from a read error. This rearrangement joins TRBV6-1 to TRBJ1-2; D is ambiguous. This CDR3 region has 13 residues. V lost 2 bases, J lost 4 bases, and 8 bases lay in between. The germline gives CDR1 MNHNS, CDR2 SASEGT. The CDR3 region has the DNA TGTGCCAGCAGTGAAACACTCGTCTATGGCTACACCGTC. It codes for CASSETLVYGYTV.

Many counts were recorded for this clonotype. The chain employs TRBV28 and TRBJ2-7, with D perhaps TRBD1 (6 bases). The CDR3 sequence is 15 residues long. The germline CDR1 and CDR2 sequences are MDHEN and SYDVKM. Trimming cost V 3 bases and J 2 bases, with 14 bases left between them. The CDR3 sequence is CASSFPDRQTYEQYF. CDR3 in DNA: TGTGCCAGCAGTTTTCCCGACAGGCAGACCTACGAGCAGTACTTC.

The V call is TRBV5-1, the J call TRBJ2-7; 12 bases match TRBD2. The V segment lost 3 bases and the J segment 2 bases; nucleotides outside the gene matches: 6. Germline V lookup: CDR1 SGHRS, CDR2 YFSETQ. This CDR3 region has 16 residues. The chain's CDR3 is CASSSNLAGGTYEQYF. In DNA, the CDR3 is TGCGCCAGCAGCTCCAATCTAGCGGGAGGGACCTACGAGCAGTACTTC.

The rearrangement links TRBV12-3 or TRBV12-4 to TRBJ1-2, with 8 bases lining up with TRBD1. The CDR3 contains 15 residues. V gave up 6 bases and J gave up 4 bases; unmatched junction bases: 10. This CDR3 reads CASRGQVVHSYGYTF. The DNA for the CDR3 is TGTGCCAGCAGGGGACAGGTCGTACATTCCTATGGCTACACCTTC.

This clonotype came up many times. The chain recombines TRBV6-1 with TRBJ2-6, with D hard to call. With 7 bases removed from V and 3 bases from J, the gap between germline ends came to 7 bases. Germline V lookup: CDR1 MNHNS, CDR2 SASEGT. This CDR3 contains 13 residues. The CDR3 DNA is TGTGCCAGCACCTTCGGTGGGGCCAACGTCCTGACTTTC. Its translation is CASTFGGANVLTF.

The chain joins TRBV6-1 to TRBJ1-6; D is perhaps TRBD1 (6 bases). The CDR3 totals 16 residues. CDR1 and CDR2 from the germline V gene are MNHNS and SASEGT. The V and J ends lost 5 bases and 7 bases respectively, with 18 bases between them. CDR3 in amino acids: CASSQKLQGSNSPLHF. For the CDR3, the DNA is TGTGCCAGCAGTCAGAAGTTACAGGGTAGCAATTCACCCCTCCACTTT.

This clonotype was detected ten times or more. This chain connects TRBV6-2 or TRBV6-3 to TRBJ1-5; no reliable D call. Germline values: CDR1 MNHEY, CDR2 SVGEGT. With 2 bases removed from V and 3 bases from J, the gap between germline ends came to 11 bases. The CDR3 is 15 amino acids. CDR3 amino acids: CASSYHSVYNQPQHF. Written as DNA, the CDR3 is TGTGCCAGCAGTTACCACAGCGTTTACAATCAGCCCCAGCATTTT.

This clonotype was recorded at least ten times. This chain links TRBV6-5 with TRBJ1-2; TRBD1 is a possible D gene (5 bases). The CDR3 runs to 15 residues. Germline V lookup: CDR1 MNHEY, CDR2 SVGAGI. V lost 2 bases to trimming and J lost 2 bases, with 12 bases between them. The CDR3 DNA reads TGTGCCAGCAGTTACCCCTCGGACAAGAACTATGGCTACACCTTC. Translated: CASSYPSDKNYGYTF.

The chain carries TRBV19 and TRBJ1-2, with D maybe TRBD1 (6 bases). This CDR3 spans 15 amino acids. From germline, CDR1 is LNHDA and CDR2 SQIVND (reference sequence). The germline V and J ends were trimmed by 9 bases and 7 bases, with 24 bases remaining between them. CDR3 nucleotide sequence: TGTGCCAGAGGCGGGAATCGGACAGACTGGATTGGCTACACCTTC. Its translation is CARGGNRTDWIGYTF.

In its sample, this clonotype was seen many times. The V call is TRBV6-5, the J call TRBJ2-7; no clear D. V was cut by 5 bases and J by 5 bases, with 10 bases left in between. This CDR3 spans 12 amino acids. Germline values: CDR1 MNHEY, CDR2 SVGAGI. The CDR3 coding sequence is TGTGCCAGCAGTACCGGAAGCCACGAGCAGTACTTC. The encoded protein is CASSTGSHEQYF.

This clonotype occurred many times. The rearrangement uses TRBV5-5 and TRBJ2-5; TRBD1 agrees at 11 bases. This CDR3 has 16 amino acids. Germline V CDR1 and CDR2: SGHKS, YYEKEE (reference sequence). V lost 0 bases, J lost 5 bases, and 6 bases stayed unmatched. This CDR3 reads CASSLGGQGAWETQYF. CDR3 coding DNA: TGTGCCAGCAGCTTGGGTGGACAGGGGGCTTGGGAGACCCAGTACTTC.

A few counts support this clonotype. J is TRBJ1-5 and V is TRBV30, with 11 bases lining up with TRBD1. The CDR3 has 16 residues. Germline-derived CDR1 and CDR2 are GTSNPN and SVGIG (reference sequence). V gave up 1 base and J gave up 2 bases; unmatched junction bases: 4. CDR3 region: CAWSAQGQGGNQPQHF. CDR3 sequence (DNA): TGTGCCTGGAGTGCACAGGGACAGGGGGGCAATCAGCCCCAGCATTTT.

This clonotype was picked up many times. V gene TRBV6-1 combines with J gene TRBJ1-1, with D maybe TRBD1 (6 bases). Germline assignment: CDR1 MNHNS and CDR2 SASEGT. Deletions cut 4 bases from V and 4 bases from J, with 13 bases between. The CDR3 consists of 14 residues. CDR3 protein: CASSVQGDFTEAFF. The CDR3 DNA reads TGTGCCAGCAGTGTACAGGGTGACTTCACTGAAGCTTTCTTT.

The chain couples TRBV5-1 to TRBJ1-2; 10 nucleotides line up with TRBD1. Trimming at V came to 0 bases and at J to 4 bases, leaving 3 bases not matched to a gene. Germline CDR1 is SGHRS and CDR2 is YFSETQ. The CDR3 runs to 15 residues. CDR3 sequence reads: CASSLGQGALYGYTF. As DNA, the CDR3 is TGCGCCAGCAGCTTGGGACAGGGGGCGCTCTATGGCTACACCTTC.

This clonotype was counted at least ten times. The V call is TRBV7-2, the J call TRBJ1-6; D is unclear. CDR1 and CDR2 (germline): SGHTA, FQGNSA. The length of the CDR3 is 13 residues. Trimming took 3 bases from V and 10 from J, leaving 10 bases between them. CDR3 DNA sequence: TGTGCCAGCAGCTTGAGTTTGAACTCACCCCTCCACTTT. The encoded protein is CASSLSLNSPLHF.